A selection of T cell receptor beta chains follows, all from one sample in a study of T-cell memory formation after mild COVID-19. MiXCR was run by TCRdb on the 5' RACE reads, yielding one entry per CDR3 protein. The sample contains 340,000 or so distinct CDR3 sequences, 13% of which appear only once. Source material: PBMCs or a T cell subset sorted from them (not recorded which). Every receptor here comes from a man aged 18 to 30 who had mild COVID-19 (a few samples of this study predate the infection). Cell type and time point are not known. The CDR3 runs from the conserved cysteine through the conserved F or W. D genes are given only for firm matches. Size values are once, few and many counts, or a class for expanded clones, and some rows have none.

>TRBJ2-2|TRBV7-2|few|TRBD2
TGTGCCAGCAGGGGAGGAAGGGCTAGCGGGGGGACCTACACCGGGGAGCTGTTTTTT
CASRGGRASGGTYTGELFF
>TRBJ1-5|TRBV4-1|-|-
TGCGCCAGCAGCCAAGGGAGGGCCCAGCCCCAGCATTTT
CASSQGRAQPQHF
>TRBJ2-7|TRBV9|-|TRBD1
TGTGCCAGCAGCCCGGGACAGGGTTACTACGAGCAGTACTTC
CASSPGQGYYEQYF
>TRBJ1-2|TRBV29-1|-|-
TGCAGCGTCGCGGACAGAAACTATGGCTACACCTTC
CSVADRNYGYTF
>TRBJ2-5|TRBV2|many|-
TGTGCCAGCAGTGAAGGTTTTCCTGACCAAGAGACCCAGTACTTC
CASSEGFPDQETQYF
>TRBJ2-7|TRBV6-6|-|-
TGTGCCAGCACCCAGGAGGGGGCGAGAGAGTACTTC
CASTQEGAREYF
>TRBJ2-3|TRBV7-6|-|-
TGTGCCAGCAGCTTACCCCTCTCGGGGCCCCCAGATACGCAGTATTTT
CASSLPLSGPPDTQYF
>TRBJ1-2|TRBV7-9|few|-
TGTGCCAGCACCTTTTTGGGGGTTAACTATGGCTACACCTTC
CASTFLGVNYGYTF
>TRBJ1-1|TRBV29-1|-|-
TGCAGCGTTGGGGAGGTGGGGGCTGGCGCTGAAGCTTTCTTT
CSVGEVGAGAEAFF
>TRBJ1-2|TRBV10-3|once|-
TGTGCCATCAGAAGCGATGGCTACACCTTC
CAIRSDGYTF
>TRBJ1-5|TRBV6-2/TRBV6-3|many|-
TGTGCCAGCAGCCTGACTACGAATCAGCCCCAGCATTTT
CASSLTTNQPQHF
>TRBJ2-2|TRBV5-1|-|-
TGCGCCAGCAGCTTGCTTCCCTTAGAAGGGGTCACCGGGGAGCTGTTTTTT
CASSLLPLEGVTGELFF
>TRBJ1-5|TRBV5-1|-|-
TGCGCCAGCAGCCCTCTCGGTTTTAGCAATCAGCCCCAGCATTTT
CASSPLGFSNQPQHF
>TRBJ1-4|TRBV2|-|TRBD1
TGTGCTGGACAGGGGGTAGGAAATGAAAAACTGTTTTTT
CAGQGVGNEKLFF
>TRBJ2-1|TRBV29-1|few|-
TGCAGCGTCCCCGGGACTGACAATGAGCAGTTCTTC
CSVPGTDNEQFF
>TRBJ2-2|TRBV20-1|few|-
TGCAGTGCTAGAGAAGCGGACAGAGGAACCGGGGAGCTGTTTTTT
CSAREADRGTGELFF
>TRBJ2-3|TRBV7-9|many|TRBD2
TGTGCCAGCAGCTCGGCTATAGCGGGGGGCTCAGATACGCAGTATTTT
CASSSAIAGGSDTQYF
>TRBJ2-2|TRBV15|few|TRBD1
TGTGCCACCAGCGCGGGGGACAGGGGGTACACCGGGGAGCTGTTTTTT
CATSAGDRGYTGELFF
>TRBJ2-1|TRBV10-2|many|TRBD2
TGCGCCACTAGAGCGGGGACCAATGAGCAGTTCTTC
CATRAGTNEQFF
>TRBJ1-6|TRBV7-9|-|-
TGTGCCAGCAGCCCGCTTGGGGCCCTCCACTTT
CASSPLGALHF
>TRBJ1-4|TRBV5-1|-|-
TGCGCCAGCAGCTTACAGGCCGGGTTCGGTGAAAAACTGTTTTTT
CASSLQAGFGEKLFF
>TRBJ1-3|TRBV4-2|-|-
TGTGCCAGCAGCCAAGGGGTCTTCTCTGGAAACACCATATATTTT
CASSQGVFSGNTIYF
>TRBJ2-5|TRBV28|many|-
TGTGCCAGCAGTGGGGGAGGAGAGACCCAGTACTTC
CASSGGGETQYF
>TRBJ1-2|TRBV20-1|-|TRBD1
TGCAGTGCTAAGGGTCAGGGGGGAATCTATGGCTACACCTTC
CSAKGQGGIYGYTF
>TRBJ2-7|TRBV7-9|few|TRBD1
TGTGCCAGCAGCCCTAGTCCCGGGACAGGGCCATCCTACGAGCAGTACTTC
CASSPSPGTGPSYEQYF
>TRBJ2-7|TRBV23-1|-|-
TGCGCCAGCAGTCATGAGGGTATGGTCCCCTCCTACGAGCAGTACTTC
CASSHEGMVPSYEQYF
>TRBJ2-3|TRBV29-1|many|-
TGCAGCGTTCTCTTGCCTCCCGGATCAGATACGCAGTATTTT
CSVLLPPGSDTQYF
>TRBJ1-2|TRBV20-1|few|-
TGCAGTGCTCCGACCGACAGTCTGGGCTACACCTTC
CSAPTDSLGYTF
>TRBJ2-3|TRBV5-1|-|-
TGCGCCAGCAGCGCGGGACAGAGCACAGATACGCAGTATTTT
CASSAGQSTDTQYF
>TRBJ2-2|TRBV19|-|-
TGTGCCAGTAGTATGGCGGCGCGAACCGGGGAGCTGTTTTTT
CASSMAARTGELFF